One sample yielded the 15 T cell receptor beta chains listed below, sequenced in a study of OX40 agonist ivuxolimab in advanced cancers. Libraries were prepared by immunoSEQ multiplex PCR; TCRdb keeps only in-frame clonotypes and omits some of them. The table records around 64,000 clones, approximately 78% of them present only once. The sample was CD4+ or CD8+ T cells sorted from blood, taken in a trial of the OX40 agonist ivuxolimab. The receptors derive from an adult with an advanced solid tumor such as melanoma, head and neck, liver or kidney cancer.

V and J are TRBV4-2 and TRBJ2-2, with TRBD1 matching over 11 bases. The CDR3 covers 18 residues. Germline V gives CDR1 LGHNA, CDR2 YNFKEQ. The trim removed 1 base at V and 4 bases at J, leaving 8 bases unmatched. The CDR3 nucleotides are TGTGCCAGCAGCCAAGTGGGGACAGGGGGTGTACGCACCGGGGAGCTGTTTTTT. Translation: CASSQVGTGGVRTGELFF.

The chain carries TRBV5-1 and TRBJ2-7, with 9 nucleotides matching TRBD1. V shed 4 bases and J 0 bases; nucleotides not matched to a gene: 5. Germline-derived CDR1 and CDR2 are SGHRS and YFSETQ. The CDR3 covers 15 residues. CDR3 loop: CASSRQGQGSYEQYF. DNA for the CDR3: TGCGCCAGCAGCCGGCAGGGACAGGGCTCCTACGAGCAGTACTTC.

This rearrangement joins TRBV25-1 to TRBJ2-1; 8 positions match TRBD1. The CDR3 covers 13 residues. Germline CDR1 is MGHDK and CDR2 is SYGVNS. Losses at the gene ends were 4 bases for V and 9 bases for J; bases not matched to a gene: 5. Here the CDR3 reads CASSATGGGEQFF. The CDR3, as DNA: TGTGCCAGCAGTGCCACAGGGGGTGGTGAGCAGTTCTTC.

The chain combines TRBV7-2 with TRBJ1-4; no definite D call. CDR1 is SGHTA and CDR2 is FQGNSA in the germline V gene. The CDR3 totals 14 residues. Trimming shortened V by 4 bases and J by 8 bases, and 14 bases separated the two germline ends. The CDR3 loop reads CASSSGVGREKLFF. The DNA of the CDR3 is TGTGCCAGCAGCTCCGGGGTCGGACGGGAAAAACTGTTTTTT.

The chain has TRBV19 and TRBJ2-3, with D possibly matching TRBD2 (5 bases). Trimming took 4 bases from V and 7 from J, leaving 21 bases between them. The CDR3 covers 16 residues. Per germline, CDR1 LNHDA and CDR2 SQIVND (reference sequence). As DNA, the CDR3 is TGTGCCAGTAGTAGTCTAATGGCGGGCTTGGCAAATACGCAGTATTTT. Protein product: CASSSLMAGLANTQYF.

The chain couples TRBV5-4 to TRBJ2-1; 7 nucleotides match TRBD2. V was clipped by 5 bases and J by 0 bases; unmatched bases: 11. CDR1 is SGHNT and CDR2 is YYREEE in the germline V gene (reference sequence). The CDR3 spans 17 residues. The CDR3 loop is CASSPGLAASSYNEQFF. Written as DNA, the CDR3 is TGTGCCAGCAGTCCGGGGCTAGCGGCTAGCTCCTACAATGAGCAGTTCTTC.

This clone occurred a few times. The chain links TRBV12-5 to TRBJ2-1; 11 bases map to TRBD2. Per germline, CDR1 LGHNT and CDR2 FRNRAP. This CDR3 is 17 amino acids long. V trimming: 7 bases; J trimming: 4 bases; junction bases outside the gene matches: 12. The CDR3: CASAKPLAGGGYNEQFF. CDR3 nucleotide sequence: TGTGCTAGTGCCAAACCCCTAGCGGGGGGCGGATACAATGAGCAGTTCTTC.

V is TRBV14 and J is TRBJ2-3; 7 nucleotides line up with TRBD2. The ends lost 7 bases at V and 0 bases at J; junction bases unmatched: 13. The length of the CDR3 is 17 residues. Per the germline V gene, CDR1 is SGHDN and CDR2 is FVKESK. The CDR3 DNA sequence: TGTGCCAGCAACCGTTTGGGGGGGATAACTAGCACAGATACGCAGTATTTT. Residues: CASNRLGGITSTDTQYF.

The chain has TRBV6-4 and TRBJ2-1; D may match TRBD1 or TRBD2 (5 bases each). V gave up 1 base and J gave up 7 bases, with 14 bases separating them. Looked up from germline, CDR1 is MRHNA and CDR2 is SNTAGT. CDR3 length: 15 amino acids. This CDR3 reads CASSDWQAGSNEQFF. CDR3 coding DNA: TGTGCCAGCAGTGACTGGCAGGCAGGGAGTAATGAGCAGTTCTTC.

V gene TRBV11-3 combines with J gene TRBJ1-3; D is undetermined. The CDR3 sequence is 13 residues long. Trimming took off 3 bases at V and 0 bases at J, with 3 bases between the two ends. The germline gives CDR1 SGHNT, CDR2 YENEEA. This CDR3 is CASSFSSGNTIYF. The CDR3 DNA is TGTGCCAGCAGCTTCAGCTCTGGAAACACCATATATTTT.

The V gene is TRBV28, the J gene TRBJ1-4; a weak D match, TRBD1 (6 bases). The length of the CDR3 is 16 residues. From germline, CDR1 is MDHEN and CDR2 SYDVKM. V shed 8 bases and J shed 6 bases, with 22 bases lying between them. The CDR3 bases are TGTGCCAGCGCCTGGGGGGCCACCCACGGAGATGAAAAACTGTTTTTT. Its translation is CASAWGATHGDEKLFF.

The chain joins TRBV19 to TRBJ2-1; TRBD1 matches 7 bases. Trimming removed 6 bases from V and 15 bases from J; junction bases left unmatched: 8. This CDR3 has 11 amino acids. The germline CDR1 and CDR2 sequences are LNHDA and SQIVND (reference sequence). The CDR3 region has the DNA TGTGCCAGTAGGACGACAGGGCATGGGTTCTTC. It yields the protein CASRTTGHGFF.

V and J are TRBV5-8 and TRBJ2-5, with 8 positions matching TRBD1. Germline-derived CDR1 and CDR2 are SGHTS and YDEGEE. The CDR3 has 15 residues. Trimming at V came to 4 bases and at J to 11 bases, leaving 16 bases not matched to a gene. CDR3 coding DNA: TGTGCCAGCAGCGGGCGGGACAGGATGTTTTTAGAGCAGTACTTC. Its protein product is CASSGRDRMFLEQYF.

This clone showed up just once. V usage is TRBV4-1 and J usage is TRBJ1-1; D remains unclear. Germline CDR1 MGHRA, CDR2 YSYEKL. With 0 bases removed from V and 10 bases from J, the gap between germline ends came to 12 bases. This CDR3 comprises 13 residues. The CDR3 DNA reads TGCGCCAGCAGCCAAGATATAGAGGCTGGAGCTTTCTTT. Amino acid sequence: CASSQDIEAGAFF.

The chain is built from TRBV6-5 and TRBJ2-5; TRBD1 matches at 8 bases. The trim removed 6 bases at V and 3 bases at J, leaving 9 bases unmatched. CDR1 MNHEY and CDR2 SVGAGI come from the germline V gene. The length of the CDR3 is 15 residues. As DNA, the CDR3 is TGTGCCAGCAGACCGACAACGACAGGGGAAGAGACCCAGTACTTC. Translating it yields CASRPTTTGEETQYF.